This T cell receptor (beta chain) was identified in a study of cytomegalovirus exposure and HLA in healthy donors. Primers included in the PCR were 60 Vbeta and 13 Jbeta primers. Generated by immunoSEQ multiplex PCR, the TCRdb table keeps only in-frame clones and is missing some. The repertoire holds about 160,000 clones, with 80% to 90% as singletons. CDR1 and CDR2 from the germline V gene are GTSNPN and SVGIG (reference sequence). The length of the CDR3 is 14 residues. Unmatched junction bases numbered 3, after V lost 3 bases and J lost 0 bases. The chain joins TRBV30 to TRBJ2-3; 7 nucleotides agree with TRBD2. Specimen: PBMCs. The TCR comes from a male donor in good health and CMV-seronegative. In DNA form, the CDR3 reads TGTGCCTGGAGGTGGGGGGGGAGCACAGATACGCAGTATTTT. Translated, it gives CAWRWGGSTDTQYF.